These T cell receptor beta chains were read from a single sample in a study of response to subunit inactivated influenza vaccine. TCRdb fed the RT-PCR reads into MiXCR, producing one record per CDR3 protein. Here the sample spans more than 450,000 distinct CDR3 sequences, less than 10% being singletons. The material sequenced was PBMCs from blood, taken 23 to 25 months after vaccination. The receptor set was obtained from a man between 50 and 69 years old who received an inactivated influenza vaccine. CDR3s leave out the opening cysteine and the closing phenylalanine or tryptophan. The D gene is left open where the match is weak. Size tells how often a clone was seen (once, few, many) or the class of an expanded clone, and some rows leave it out.

V gene,J gene,clone size,D gene,CDR3 protein
TRBV5-1,TRBJ2-1,few,-,ASSPHFADEQF
TRBV7-2,TRBJ2-3,many,-,ASSLLQGRGFTDTQY
TRBV2,TRBJ1-2,-,-,ASSSSLGGYGYT
TRBV20-1,TRBJ2-1,-,TRBD2,SARPTGTSKGNEQF
TRBV20-1,TRBJ2-1,few,-,SARNRGSWGNEQF
TRBV11-2,TRBJ2-5,-,TRBD1,ASSVGTDQETQY
TRBV12-3/TRBV12-4,TRBJ2-4,many,TRBD1,ASSLGGTENIQY
TRBV5-6,TRBJ2-3,-,TRBD2,ASSPVAGGLWGDTQY
TRBV20-1,TRBJ2-2,few,-,SAPDSNTGELF
TRBV7-2,TRBJ2-2,few,-,ASSLRASYAGELF
TRBV3-1,TRBJ2-3,-,-,ASSQMWGGRDTQY
TRBV6-5,TRBJ1-6,-,-,ASSYDISSYNSPLH
TRBV20-1,TRBJ2-4,-,-,SASSGNKNIQY
TRBV28,TRBJ2-1,few,-,ASSLVGGENAFYNEQF
TRBV19,TRBJ1-5,-,TRBD1,ASSFSSRGDQPQH